This T cell receptor (beta chain) was identified during a study of post-analysis software for immune sequencing data (dated by TCRdb to the mid-2010s). Context from the whole study: Relapsing-remitting, secondary progressive and progressive-relapsing multiple sclerosis were recorded as disease courses, and subtype annotation was lacking for some patients. The patient repertoires were set against around ten previously published healthy control repertoires from donors whose ages ranged from 6 to 25 years. A subset of samples was prepared in parallel using single-end sample barcoding, then pooled and co-amplified after Illumina adapter ligation. Overall results and qualifications from the work: Strong co-clustering of samples prepared in the same batch was shown by direct clustering with F measure, prompting a batch-effect correction. Significantly lower normalized Chao1 diversity was found in multiple sclerosis patients than in controls, suggesting substantial peripheral T-cell clonal expansion. The control group was slightly older than the multiple sclerosis patient group. Significantly higher frequencies in patients than in controls were found for roughly 5 TRBV segments, including TRBV5-6, TRBV5-1 and TRBV20-1.

Comment on this clonotype: Its antigen is not yet known. No clone much larger than this one lies a single base away; base qualities are absent.

The CDR1 and CDR2 encoded by the germline V gene (reference sequence) are MNHEY and SMNVEV. V ends up 3 bases short and J 2 bases short, with an unmatched junction base count of 8. The CDR3 runs 17 residues from the cysteine to the phenylalanine. The CDR3 DNA has 51 bases and is translated from base 1. Library generation was performed with PCR. Sequencing relied on an Illumina HiSeq 2500. To reduce PCR and sequencing biases, unique molecular identifiers were built into the TCR beta cDNA libraries. Roughly 500,000 cDNA molecules were obtained for every 1 to 10 million input T cells, so each molecule roughly corresponded to one T cell. Patient libraries were prepared and sequenced with the same protocol used for the earlier healthy control dataset. Within a given batch, samples were prepared together, multiplexed and sequenced on the same HiSeq lane. The authors processed their data as follows. MIGEC was used to process the raw barcoded reads, and molecular identifier groups with only a single read were discarded before consensus assembly and CDR3 extraction. Clonotype tables were post-analysed with VDJtools, normalizing diversity by down-sampling all datasets to the smallest sample size. In repertoire overlap clustering, CDR3 amino acid sequences, but not nucleotide sequences, were matched to correct batch-related cross-sample contamination. The public reads were quality trimmed at Q25 with fastp and then assembled into clones with MiXCR by TCRdb, keeping productive beta chains. Under each unique CDR3 protein, matching rows form one entry showing the most common genes and DNA. These V and J calls rely on TCRdb rather than the paper's analysis. The sample yields about 500,000 distinct CDR3 sequences; roughly 45% were counted once. The ten largest account for around an eighth of the sample.

TCR beta repertoires were profiled from peripheral blood of approximately 13 young patients with multiple sclerosis to demonstrate the VDJtools post-analysis software. Multiple sclerosis patients were children and adolescents aged roughly 6 to 15 years. Sequencing was carried out using blood. The rearranged chain carries TRBV27 and TRBJ2-1; the central 9 bases match TRBD2. The sequence came from a girl aged 5-17 years with multiple sclerosis. The sequenced DNA is TGTGCCAGCAGTTTGTCGAATAGCGGGAGTCCCTACAATGAGCAGTTCTTC. Its protein is CASSLSNSGSPYNEQFF.